A single sample is the source of the 20 T cell receptor beta chains below, sequenced in a study of blood T cell repertoires in COVID-19. TCRdb keeps only in-frame clones here, not all; method: immunoSEQ multiplex PCR. The table includes some 300,000 clones, about 90% detected once. The sequenced material came from PBMCs or T cells enriched from blood (not recorded which). The receptors stem from a woman between 25 and 40 years old who had recovered from COVID-19.

The chain recombines TRBV5-1 with TRBJ1-2; 7 bases align to TRBD1. CDR3 size: 14 residues. The germline gives CDR1 SGHRS, CDR2 YFSETQ. Trimming took 3 bases from V and 3 from J; bases not matched to a gene: 5. CDR3 coding DNA: TGCGCCAGCAGCTCCGGGACAGCGGACTATGGCTACACCTTC. Translated: CASSSGTADYGYTF.

V usage is TRBV11-2 and J usage is TRBJ1-1; no clear D gene. Germline lookup yields CDR1 SGHAT and CDR2 FQNNGV. The CDR3 has 14 residues. Between the trimmed V and J ends, which lost 4 bases and 6 bases, there was a span of 15 bases. Here the CDR3 reads CASSSTTRRAEAFF. Here the CDR3 DNA reads TGTGCCAGCAGCTCCACCACCCGGAGGGCTGAAGCTTTCTTT.

The chain carries TRBV7-2 and TRBJ1-6; TRBD1 matches at 9 bases. The germline CDR1 and CDR2 sequences are SGHTA and FQGNSA. The length of the CDR3 is 15 residues. Trimming at V came to 5 bases and at J to 8 bases, leaving 7 bases not matched to a gene. This chain's CDR3 is CASSITGGAYSPLHF. DNA for the CDR3: TGTGCCAGCAGCATCACAGGGGGCGCATATTCACCCCTCCACTTT.

The genes are TRBV30 and TRBJ1-6; D perhaps matches TRBD1 (6 bases). This CDR3 has 13 amino acids. The V and J ends lost 8 bases and 10 bases respectively, with 18 bases between them. From germline, CDR1 is GTSNPN and CDR2 SVGIG (reference sequence). CDR3 in amino acids: CARKTGIGSPLHF. The DNA of the CDR3 is TGTGCCCGGAAAACAGGGATCGGATCACCCCTCCACTTT.

This rearrangement joins TRBV27 to TRBJ2-7; D is perhaps TRBD1 (6 bases). V was pared by 3 bases and J by 0 bases, with 9 bases between. Germline CDR1 MNHEY, CDR2 SMNVEV (reference sequence). There are 14 residues in the CDR3. The CDR3 coding sequence is TGTGCCAGCAGTTTGGGACACGACTCCTACGAGCAGTACTTC. Translation: CASSLGHDSYEQYF.

The J gene is TRBJ1-2, the V gene TRBV2; 9 bases are a match to TRBD1. V dropped 3 bases and J dropped 2; count of bases not matched to a gene: 4. The germline V gene encodes CDR1 SNHLY and CDR2 FYNNEI. The CDR3 has 15 residues. CDR3: CASSEWGQGNYGYTF. Here the CDR3 DNA reads TGTGCCAGCAGTGAGTGGGGACAGGGAAACTATGGCTACACCTTC.

This rearrangement joins TRBV3-1 (or the pseudogene TRBV3-2) to TRBJ2-7, with D perhaps matching TRBD1 (6 bases). The CDR3 consists of 15 residues. V was cut by 1 base and J by 3 bases, with 13 bases left in between. Germline CDR1 is LGHDT and CDR2 is YNNKEL (reference sequence). CDR3 bases: TGTGCCAGCAGCCAAGGGCAGGGGTCGGACTACGAGCAGTACTTC. It translates to CASSQGQGSDYEQYF.

The chain combines TRBV5-6 with TRBJ2-2; weak D call: TRBD2 (6 bases). CDR3 size: 16 residues. Per the germline V gene, CDR1 is SGHDT and CDR2 is YYEEEE. Trimming shortened V by 3 bases and J by 5 bases, and 17 bases separated the two germline ends. The CDR3 DNA sequence: TGTGCCAGCAGCTCCCTTCCCGGGAGCCGTACCGGGGAGCTGTTTTTT. Amino acid sequence: CASSSLPGSRTGELFF.

The chain is built from TRBV3-1 (or the pseudogene TRBV3-2) and TRBJ2-7; D is possibly TRBD2 (5 bases). Looked up from germline, CDR1 is LGHDT and CDR2 is YNNKEL (reference sequence). V lost 5 bases to trimming and J lost 0 bases, with 17 bases between them. The CDR3 runs 16 residues. The CDR3 sequence: CASSDTGRRASYEQYF. CDR3 DNA sequence: TGTGCCAGCAGCGATACCGGTCGGCGGGCCTCCTACGAGCAGTACTTC.

The chain uses TRBV27 and TRBJ1-2; possible D gene TRBD1, 5 bases. Germline V gene data show CDR1 as MNHEY and CDR2 as SMNVEV (reference sequence). V dropped 4 bases and J dropped 6 bases, with 12 bases sitting between them. The CDR3 contains 13 residues. The CDR3 DNA sequence: TGTGCCAGCAGTTCGGGGGGAATAAATGGCTACACCTTC. This gives the protein CASSSGGINGYTF.

The genes are TRBV2 and TRBJ2-7; 15 bases are shared with TRBD2. The J segment lost 1 base and the V segment lost 6 bases, leaving 7 bases of the junction unmatched. The germline CDR1 and CDR2 sequences are SNHLY and FYNNEI. The CDR3 covers 17 residues. The CDR3: CASRLPGTSGGSYEQYF. CDR3 nucleotides: TGTGCCAGCAGGCTCCCCGGGACTAGCGGGGGGTCCTACGAGCAGTACTTC.

This clone was recorded once. The chain couples TRBV21-1 to TRBJ2-2; TRBD2, the table's D call, was not compared with the DNA. TRBV21-1 is flagged as a pseudogene. The CDR3 spans 18 residues. The CDR3 region is CASSKAKEILAPGGELFF. CDR3 nucleotide sequence: TGTGCCAGCAGCAAAGCGAAAGAAATACTAGCCCCTGGCGGGGAGCTGTTTTTT.

The V and J genes are TRBV2 and TRBJ1-5; no clear D gene. CDR3 size: 13 residues. Trimming took off 2 bases at V and 7 bases at J, with 9 bases between the two ends. From germline, CDR1 is SNHLY and CDR2 FYNNEI. The CDR3 protein is CASSELGGQPQHF. The DNA of the CDR3 is TGTGCCAGCAGTGAACTTGGCGGGCAGCCCCAGCATTTT.

CDR3 sequence reads: CAISEGRGTEAFF. CDR3 sequence (DNA): TGTGCCATCAGTGAGGGCAGGGGCACTGAAGCTTTCTTT. V is TRBV10-3 and J is TRBJ1-1; perhaps TRBD1 as D (6 bases). The CDR3 consists of 13 residues. V was trimmed by 2 bases and J by 4 bases, leaving 8 bases between them. The germline V gene has CDR1 ENHRY and CDR2 SYGVKD.

The chain links TRBV2 to TRBJ2-7, with TRBD2 as a possible D gene (6 bases). The V gene lost 7 bases and the J gene lost 4 bases, with 17 bases spanning the gap. Germline V gene sequence: CDR1 SNHLY, CDR2 FYNNEI. There are 14 residues in the CDR3. The chain's CDR3 is CASKGTGSGYEQYF. CDR3 DNA sequence: TGTGCCAGCAAGGGGACTGGCAGTGGGTACGAGCAGTACTTC.

J is TRBJ1-1 and V is TRBV30; the D gene is possibly TRBD1 (6 bases). This CDR3 spans 14 amino acids. Germline lookup yields CDR1 GTSNPN and CDR2 SVGIG (reference sequence). V was clipped by 4 bases and J by 4 bases, with 16 bases between them. CDR3: CAWTSRGWSTEAFF. CDR3 in DNA: TGTGCCTGGACCTCCAGGGGATGGAGCACTGAAGCTTTCTTT.

This chain uses TRBV18 with TRBJ2-5; 7 bases fit TRBD2. Germline CDR1 KGHSH, CDR2 LQKENI. The CDR3 is 14 residues long. Germline trimming cut 2 bases from V and 5 bases from J; bases unmatched to any gene: 5. The DNA of the CDR3 is TGTGCCAGCTCACCAAGGGGAGCGGGGGAGACCCAGTACTTC. This codes for CASSPRGAGETQYF.

Worth noting for this clone: The sample carries other DNA sequences with the same CDR3. This chain connects TRBV7-9 to TRBJ2-7; tentative D call: TRBD2 (5 bases). V gave up 1 base and J gave up 2 bases, with 12 bases separating them. Germline V CDR1 and CDR2: SEHNR, FQNEAQ (reference sequence). The CDR3 runs to 15 residues. The CDR3 bases are TGTGCCAGCAGCTTAGTTGGAGGCGGCGCCTACGAGCAGTACTTC. This encodes CASSLVGGGAYEQYF.

V and J are TRBV6-5 and TRBJ1-1; D is unclear. V gave up 6 bases and J gave up 3 bases, with 11 bases separating them. Germline assignment: CDR1 MNHEY and CDR2 SVGAGI. The CDR3 contains 13 residues. CDR3 loop: CASSHDTDTEAFF. Written as DNA, the CDR3 is TGTGCCAGCAGCCACGACACAGACACTGAAGCTTTCTTT.

V usage is TRBV4-1 and J usage is TRBJ1-2; 9 bases fit TRBD1. With 6 bases clipped from V and 6 bases from J, the junction kept 5 bases outside the gene matches. The CDR3 runs to 13 residues. Germline CDR1 is MGHRA and CDR2 is YSYEKL. CDR3 nucleotides: TGCGCCAGCAGTCCTTGGACAGGGGATGGCTACACCTTC. Encoded protein: CASSPWTGDGYTF.